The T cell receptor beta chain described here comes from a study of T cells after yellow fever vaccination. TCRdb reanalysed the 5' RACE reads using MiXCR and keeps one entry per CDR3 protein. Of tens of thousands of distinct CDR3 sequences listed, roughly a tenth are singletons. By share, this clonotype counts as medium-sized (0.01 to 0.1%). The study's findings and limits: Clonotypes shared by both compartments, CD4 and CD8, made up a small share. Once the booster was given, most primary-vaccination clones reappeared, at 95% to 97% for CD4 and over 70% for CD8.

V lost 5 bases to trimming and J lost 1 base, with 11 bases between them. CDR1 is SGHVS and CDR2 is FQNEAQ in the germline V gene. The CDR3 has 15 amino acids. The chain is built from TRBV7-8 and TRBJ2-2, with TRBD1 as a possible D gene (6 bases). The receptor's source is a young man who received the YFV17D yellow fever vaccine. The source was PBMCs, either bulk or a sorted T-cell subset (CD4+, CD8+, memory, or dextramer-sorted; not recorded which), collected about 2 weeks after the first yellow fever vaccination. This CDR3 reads CASSLDRLNTGELFF. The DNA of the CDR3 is TGTGCCAGCAGCCTCGACAGGCTGAACACCGGGGAGCTGTTTTTT.